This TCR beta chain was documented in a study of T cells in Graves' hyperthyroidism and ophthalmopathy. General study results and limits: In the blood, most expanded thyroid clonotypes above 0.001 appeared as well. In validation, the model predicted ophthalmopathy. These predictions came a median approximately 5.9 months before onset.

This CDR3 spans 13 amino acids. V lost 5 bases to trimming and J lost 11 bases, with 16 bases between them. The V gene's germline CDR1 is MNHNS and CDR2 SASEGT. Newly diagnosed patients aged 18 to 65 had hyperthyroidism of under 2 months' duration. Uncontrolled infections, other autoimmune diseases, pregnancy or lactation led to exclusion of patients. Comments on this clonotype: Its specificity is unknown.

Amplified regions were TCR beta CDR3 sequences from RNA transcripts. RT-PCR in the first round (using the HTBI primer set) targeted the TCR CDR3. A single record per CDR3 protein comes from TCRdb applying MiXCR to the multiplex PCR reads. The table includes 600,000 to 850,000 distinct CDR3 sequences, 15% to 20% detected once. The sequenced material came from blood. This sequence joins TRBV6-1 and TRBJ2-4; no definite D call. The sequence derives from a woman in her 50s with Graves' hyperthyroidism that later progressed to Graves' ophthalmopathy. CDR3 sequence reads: CASSTDLGRFQYF. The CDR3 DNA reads TGTGCCAGCAGTACGGACCTCGGTCGGTTTCAGTACTTC.